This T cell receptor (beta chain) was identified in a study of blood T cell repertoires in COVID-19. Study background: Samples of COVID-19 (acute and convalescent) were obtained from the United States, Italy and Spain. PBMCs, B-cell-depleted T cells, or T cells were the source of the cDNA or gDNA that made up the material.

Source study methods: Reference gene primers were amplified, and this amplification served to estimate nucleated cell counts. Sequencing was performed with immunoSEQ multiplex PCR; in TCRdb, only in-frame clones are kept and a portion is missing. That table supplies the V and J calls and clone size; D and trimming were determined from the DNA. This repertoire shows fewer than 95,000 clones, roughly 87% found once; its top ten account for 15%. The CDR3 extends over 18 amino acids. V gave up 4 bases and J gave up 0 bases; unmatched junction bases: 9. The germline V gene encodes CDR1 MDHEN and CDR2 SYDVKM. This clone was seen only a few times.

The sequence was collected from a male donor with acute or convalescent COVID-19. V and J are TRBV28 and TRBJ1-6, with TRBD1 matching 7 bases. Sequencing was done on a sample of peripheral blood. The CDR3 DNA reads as TGTGCCAGCAGTTCCTACTTCAACAGGGGCTCCTATAATTCACCCCTCCACTTT. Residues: CASSSYFNRGSYNSPLHF.